The present T cell receptor (beta chain) was sequenced within a study of T cell changes during pregnancy in multiple sclerosis (dated by TCRdb to about 2019). The study in broad terms: In women with multiple sclerosis, the researchers looked at how the T cell repertoire shifted as pregnancy progressed.

V sheds 6 bases and J sheds 6 bases, leaving 9 bases between their ends. Reading from cysteine to phenylalanine, the CDR3 counts 12 amino acids. The only DNA kept is the CDR3, 36 bases in frame from the first base. Based on the germline V gene, the CDR1 and CDR2 sequences are MNHEY and SVGAGI. Receptor libraries were prepared by the immunoSEQ multiplex PCR assay. The table comes from immuneACCESS by way of TCRdb, which keeps in-frame sequences with V and J called. Part of the clones is missing from these tables; in studies checked, under half for an unresolved V gene and the rest for unknown reasons. For this sample the table gives about 43,000 clones, of which just over 90% were detected only once. The ten largest clones capture approximately 1.4% of the sample. On this clone itself: What antigen it recognizes has not been identified. The record has no base qualities; no much larger clone is one base away.

The receptor was derived from a female donor with multiple sclerosis, enrolled in a pregnancy study. The sequencing sample was made of PBMCs (not recorded whether the cells were cultured). In this chain, TRBV6-5 is recombined with TRBJ1-5; the best D guess is TRBD1, with 6 bases matching. Here is the DNA: TGTGCCAGCAGACAGGGTAGTCAGCCCCAGCATTTT. This encodes CASRQGSQPQHF.